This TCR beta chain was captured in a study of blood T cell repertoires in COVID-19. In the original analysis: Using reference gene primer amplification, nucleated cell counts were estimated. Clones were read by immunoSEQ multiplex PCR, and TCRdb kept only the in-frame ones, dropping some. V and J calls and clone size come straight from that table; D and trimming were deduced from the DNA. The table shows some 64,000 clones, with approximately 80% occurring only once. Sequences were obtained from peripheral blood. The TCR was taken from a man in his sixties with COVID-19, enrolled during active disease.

The CDR3 DNA reads TGTGCCAGCAGCCCCGGCCGCGGAGAGACCCAGTACTTC. This gives the protein CASSPGRGETQYF. This rearrangement joins TRBV14 to TRBJ2-5; D is undetermined. V was trimmed by 4 bases and J by 4 bases, leaving 10 bases between them. The germline gives CDR1 SGHDN, CDR2 FVKESK. The CDR3 contains 13 residues.